The following is a T cell receptor beta chain sequence with its context. The sample belongs to a study of shared clonotypes between healthy human individuals. In the study overall: Donor composition was a couple of women and a few men, aged 18 to 49.

Donors, healthy HIV-negative adults, lacked recent acute infections or vaccinations. The unsorted samples had about 95 million PBMCs used for genomic DNA. Execution of the assay was at deep level. Sequenced by immunoSEQ multiplex PCR; TCRdb stores in-frame clones only, minus some. Here the sample spans about 490,000 clones, around 80% being singletons. The germline CDR1 and CDR2 sequences are MNHEY and SMNVEV (reference sequence). V lost 5 bases, J lost 2 bases, and 6 bases stayed unmatched. The CDR3 runs 15 residues. The TCR comes from a woman between 40 and 55 years old in good health. Some clones in this sample may be carry-over from other donors' samples. The sequencing sample was made of PBMCs. This sequence joins TRBV27 and TRBJ1-5; TRBD1 aligns across 7 bases. The CDR3: CASSENRGGNQPQHF. The CDR3 DNA reads as TGTGCCAGCAGTGAAAACAGGGGCGGCAATCAGCCCCAGCATTTT.